The TCR beta chain under discussion was sequenced for a study of graft-versus-host responses after intestinal transplantation (dated by TCRdb to 2020 to 2023). In terms of the full investigation: The transplants that recipients got were multivisceral, liver-intestinal, or isolated intestinal. After intestinal transplantation, graft-versus-host and host-versus-graft alloreactive T cell clones were followed in the graft, circulation and bone marrow using bulk TCR-beta CDR3 sequencing. Rather than being sequenced by the commercial service, samples from three later patients were sequenced in-house on an Illumina MiSeq and processed with MiXCR. The cohort enrolled about two dozen intestinal transplant recipients, one of whom was a retransplant, and a few patients without pretransplant specimens were excluded. Every recipient was given anti-thymocyte globulin induction, followed by approximately 3 years of maintenance tacrolimus and steroids. Alloreactive clones were identified by sequencing pre-transplant mixed lymphocyte reaction products and comparing them with unstimulated pre-transplant donor and recipient T cells. A peak of at least 4% donor T cells among recipient peripheral blood mononuclear cells was the definition used for donor T cell macrochimerism.

The sample's time point label is to be understood as: cells obtained before transplantation from donor or recipient. CD3+CD4+ and CD3+CD8+ populations were FACS-sorted from unstimulated pre-transplant donor and recipient cells taken from spleen or lymph nodes. Concerning this clone: What this receptor recognizes is not known. No base quality information exists; no much larger clone differs at one position.

Libraries came from the immunoSEQ multiplex PCR assay. For most patients, genomic DNA was isolated using the Qiagen DNeasy Blood and Tissue Kit and was shipped frozen to Adaptive Biotechnologies for TCR sequencing. Adaptive Biotechnologies carried out high-throughput TCR-beta CDR3 sequencing of genomic DNA for most patients. The original methods were these. Adaptive's ImmunoSEQ software supplied the TCR sequencing data for under 20 patients, while MiXCR and VDJtools were used to process three other patients. To correct CD4 versus CD8 sorting errors, sequences present in both subsets at a frequency ratio below 5:1 were removed. CDR3 nucleotide sequences shared between donor and recipient were removed because their origin could not be assigned. Alloreactive clones required at least 2-fold expansion over unstimulated cells and minimum CFSE-low frequency of 0.002% (template counts) or 0.001% (read counts). Mappable clones were those detected in sequenced pre-transplant spleen, lymph node, or MLR CFSE-low populations of the donor or recipient. The cumulative frequency of alloreactive clones was calculated as a percentage of all sequences, weighted by copy number. TCRdb provides this immuneACCESS table in a form limited to in-frame rearrangements. Some clones are lacking; in checked studies, under half of them reflect an unresolved V gene, and why the rest are absent is not known. That table furnishes V, J and clone size, whereas the DNA furnished D and trimming. A total of tens of thousands of clones appear in this sample, roughly 93% of them only once. 0.45% to 0.6% of the sample goes to the ten largest clones.

What the authors observed across the whole study: Patients with donor T cell macrochimerism had high GvH to HvG T cell clonal ratios in their allografts. GvH clones were detected in recipient bone marrow, and some of these GvH clones were observed earlier in ileal mucosa or blood, consistent with an intestinal mucosal origin. The relatively low number and heterogeneity of intestinal transplant patients limited the conclusions. Early after transplant, peak levels of circulating GvH clones were associated with declines in HvG clones.

Trimming accounts for 0 bases at V and 3 bases at J, while the number of junction bases matched to no gene is 4. CDR1 and CDR2 are read off the germline V gene as SGDLS and YYNGEE. The CDR3 goes from the cysteine to the phenylalanine over 15 residues. Just the 45-base CDR3 DNA is kept, in frame starting at base 1. The V and J segments used are TRBV9 and TRBJ2-7; 9 bases in between match TRBD1. The input for sequencing was unstimulated CD8+ T cells sorted from spleen or lymph node cells, taken before intestinal transplant. This TCR was recovered from a human donor who received an intestinal transplant. The DNA sequence is as follows: TGTGCCAGCAGCGTAGGGACAGGGGACTTCTACGAGCAGTACTTC. The translation is CASSVGTGDFYEQYF. Reference TRBV9 and TRBJ2-7 genes cover what lies past the CDR3, so the full variable domain is DSGVTQTPKHLITATGQRVTLRCSPRSGDLSVYWYQQSLDQGLQFLIQYYNGEERAKGNILERFSAQQFPDLHSELNLSSLELGDSALYFCASSVGTGDFYEQYFGPGTRLTVT.